Shown below are 3 T cell receptor beta chains from a single sample sequenced in a study of cytomegalovirus exposure and HLA in healthy donors. The PCR was carried out with 60 Vbeta primers and 13 Jbeta primers. TCRdb keeps only in-frame clones here, not all; method: immunoSEQ multiplex PCR. The sample consists of around 100,000 clones, 65% to 75% of them appearing once. Sequenced sample: PBMCs. These receptor sequences come from a woman in her thirties or forties in good health and CMV-seropositive.

The CDR3 sequence is CASRTSGGTDTQYF. The DNA for the CDR3 is TGTGCCAGCAGGACTAGCGGGGGCACAGATACGCAGTATTTT. The chain recombines TRBV9 with TRBJ2-3; TRBD2 agrees at 11 bases. Germline trimming cut 5 bases from V and 1 base from J; bases unmatched to any gene: 0. The germline CDR1 and CDR2 sequences are SGDLS and YYNGEE. The CDR3 is 14 amino acids.

The rearrangement uses TRBV28 and TRBJ1-2; 8 bases are shared with TRBD1. V lost 5 bases to trimming and J lost 4 bases; unmatched junction nucleotides: 3. Germline V gene sequence: CDR1 MDHEN, CDR2 SYDVKM. The CDR3 is 13 amino acids. The CDR3 reads CASSRQGSYGYTF. DNA of the CDR3: TGTGCCAGCAGTCGACAGGGGAGCTATGGCTACACCTTC.

The chain couples TRBV7-6 to TRBJ1-4; 8 bases line up with TRBD1. CDR1 SGHVS and CDR2 FNYEAQ come from the germline V gene. The CDR3 spans 14 residues. V lost 5 bases to trimming and J lost 5 bases; unmatched junction nucleotides: 4. The CDR3 here is CASSRGTGNEKLFF. The CDR3 bases are TGTGCCAGCAGCCGAGGGACAGGCAATGAAAAACTGTTTTTT.